This T cell receptor (beta chain) originates from a study of regulatory T cells in long-lasting Graves disease. The time point is: newly diagnosed GD, antithyroid drugs for less than 3 months. Making the TCR library involved RNA that had been extracted from PBMCs. The CDR3 runs 15 residues. Germline V CDR1 and CDR2: KGHSH, LQKENI. The TCR beta library used iRepertoire HTBI primers with Arm-PCR amplification of CDR3. Using its own MiXCR run on the multiplex PCR reads, TCRdb lists one record per CDR3 protein. Of about 440,000 distinct CDR3 sequences in the sample, about a sixth are singletons; the top ten hold 20% to 25%. Comment on this clonotype: A much bigger clone sits one base away, suggesting this may be a read error.

This same sample was also part of a study on T cells in Graves' hyperthyroidism and ophthalmopathy. In that study: A set of HTBI primers served as the primers for a first-round RT-PCR of the TCR CDR3.

This chain connects TRBV18 to TRBJ2-5; 9 nucleotides match TRBD2. Specimen: peripheral blood mononuclear cells (PBMCs), collected at new diagnosis, from a patient treated with antithyroid drugs. The TCR comes from a woman aged 18-35 years with Graves disease. CDR3 DNA sequence: TGTGCCAGCTCAACGGTAGCGGGAGAGAGAGAGACCCATTACTTC. Its translation is CASSTVAGERETHYF.